The 31 T cell receptor beta chains below all came from one sample that was sequenced in a study of T-cell memory formation after mild COVID-19. TCRdb reprocessed the 5' RACE reads via MiXCR and lists one record per CDR3 protein. The sample consists of roughly 300,000 distinct CDR3 sequences, about 16% of them appearing once. The sample was PBMCs or a T cell subset sorted from them (not recorded which). All receptors come from a man aged 18 to 29 who had mild COVID-19 (a few samples of this study predate the infection). Cell type and time point are not known.

There are many counts of this clonotype. This chain uses TRBV5-1 with TRBJ2-3; tentative D call: TRBD1 (5 bases). This CDR3 has 14 residues. Trimming pared 1 base from V and 1 base from J, leaving 7 bases between. Germline V lookup: CDR1 SGHRS, CDR2 YFSETQ. The CDR3 DNA reads TGCGCCAGCAGCTTGAAAGGGGGCACAGATACGCAGTATTTT. It encodes CASSLKGGTDTQYF.

This sequence joins TRBV4-1 and TRBJ2-3; 8 bases fit TRBD1. The CDR3 spans 15 residues. CDR1 and CDR2 (germline): MGHRA, YSYEKL. V dropped 0 bases and J dropped 6; count of bases not matched to a gene: 5. As DNA, the CDR3 is TGCGCCAGCAGCCAAGATGGACAGGGCAGGGATACGCAGTATTTT. Protein: CASSQDGQGRDTQYF.

CDR3 in amino acids: CASSPDRDNYGYTF. CDR3 nucleotide sequence: TGTGCCAGCTCACCCGACAGGGATAACTATGGCTACACCTTC. The chain carries TRBV18 and TRBJ1-2; 7 nucleotides align to TRBD1. The CDR3 has 14 residues. The germline V gene has CDR1 KGHSH and CDR2 LQKENI. With 3 bases clipped from V and 1 base from J, the junction kept 2 bases outside the gene matches. Complete variable domain (other parts from reference TRBV18 and TRBJ1-2): NAGVMQNPRHLVRRRGQEARLRCSPMKGHSHVYWYRQLPEEGLKFMVYLQKENIIDESGMPKERFSAEFPKEGPSILRIQQVVRGDSAAYFCASSPDRDNYGYTFGSGTRLTVV.

This clonotype was seen repeatedly, ten times or more. The V and J genes are TRBV5-1 and TRBJ2-1; 7 nucleotides match TRBD1. V shed 3 bases and J 12 bases; nucleotides not matched to a gene: 15. Germline CDR1 and CDR2: SGHRS and YFSETQ. This CDR3 has 15 residues. The CDR3 here is CASSYGQGVGRRQFF. The CDR3 bases are TGCGCCAGCAGCTACGGGCAGGGGGTGGGGAGACGGCAGTTCTTC.

This clonotype was observed at least ten times. V usage is TRBV7-2 and J usage is TRBJ2-1; D possibly corresponds to TRBD2 (5 bases). V lost 3 bases and J lost 5, with 11 bases in between. The CDR3 runs to 14 residues. Germline V gene lookup returns CDR1 SGHTA and CDR2 FQGNSA. The CDR3 loop is CASSFRTGDNEQFF. The CDR3 bases are TGTGCCAGCAGCTTCCGGACTGGCGACAATGAGCAGTTCTTC.

This clonotype was counted at least ten times. The chain carries TRBV7-2 and TRBJ2-6; 9 nucleotides agree with TRBD1. Per germline, CDR1 SGHTA and CDR2 FQGNSA. The V segment lost 4 bases and the J segment 8 bases; nucleotides outside the gene matches: 9. The CDR3 is 16 amino acids. In nucleotides, the CDR3 is TGTGCCAGCAGCTCACCCGGGACAGGGATGCCCAACGTCCTGACTTTC. Translation: CASSSPGTGMPNVLTF.

The chain has TRBV5-1 and TRBJ1-2; weak D call: TRBD1 (6 bases). Trimming removed 3 bases at V and 1 base at J, with 7 bases between. CDR3 size: 13 residues. Germline CDR1 and CDR2: SGHRS and YFSETQ. This CDR3 is CASSWDNNYGYTF. The CDR3 nucleotides read TGCGCCAGCAGCTGGGACAATAACTATGGCTACACCTTC.

This clonotype occurred many times. The rearrangement joins TRBV27 to TRBJ2-4; TRBD1 or TRBD2 may be the D gene (6 bases each). V was trimmed by 5 bases and J by 8 bases, leaving 22 bases between them. CDR1 is MNHEY, CDR2 SMNVEV, per germline (reference sequence). The length of the CDR3 is 16 residues. CDR3 loop: CASSPVLGWGADIQYF. CDR3 in DNA: TGTGCCAGCAGTCCGGTCCTTGGTTGGGGGGCGGACATTCAGTACTTC.

The chain combines TRBV10-2 with TRBJ1-2; D gene ambiguous. Trimming shortened V by 0 bases and J by 6 bases, and 11 bases separated the two germline ends. Germline lookup yields CDR1 WSHSY and CDR2 SAAADI. The CDR3 has 14 residues. The CDR3 nucleotides are TGCGCCAGCAGTGAGTCAGTCTGGGAAAATGGCTACACCTTC. Protein product: CASSESVWENGYTF.

V and J are TRBV21-1 and TRBJ1-2. TRBV21-1 constitutes a pseudogene. The length of the CDR3 is 15 residues. CDR3 nucleotide sequence: TGTGCCATCTCCCCCGAGGGCGTCGGCTATGTCGGCTACACCTTC. Its protein is CAISPEGVGYVGYTF.

The chain is built from TRBV6-2 or TRBV6-3 and TRBJ1-4; TRBD1 might be the D (5 bases). Germline-derived CDR1 and CDR2 are MNHEY and SVGEGT. V was trimmed by 2 bases and J by 7 bases, leaving 11 bases between them. The CDR3 covers 14 residues. CDR3 sequence: CASSYRGAGEKLFF. CDR3 nucleotides: TGTGCCAGCAGTTACCGAGGGGCCGGTGAAAAACTGTTTTTT.

The sample holds a few counts of this clonotype. The chain has TRBV7-2 and TRBJ1-2; D gene uncertain. The germline CDR1 and CDR2 sequences are SGHTA and FQGNSA. The V end lost 5 bases, the J end lost 3 bases, and 13 bases lay between the germline ends. The CDR3 totals 14 residues. CDR3 in amino acids: CASSPPFGDYGYTF. CDR3 nucleotides: TGTGCCAGCAGCCCCCCTTTCGGAGACTATGGCTACACCTTC.

This clonotype was detected many times. The CDR3 region has the DNA TGTGCCAGCAGCCAAAGGAATTCACCCCTCCACTTT. It yields the protein CASSQRNSPLHF. This chain uses TRBV9 with TRBJ1-6; D gene unclear. Looked up from germline, CDR1 is SGDLS and CDR2 is YYNGEE. The CDR3 length is 12 residues. V lost 4 bases, J lost 7 bases, and 6 bases lay in between. The whole variable domain, remainder taken from reference TRBV9 and TRBJ1-6, is DSGVTQTPKHLITATGQRVTLRCSPRSGDLSVYWYQQSLDQGLQFLIQYYNGEERAKGNILERFSAQQFPDLHSELNLSSLELGDSALYFCASSQRNSPLHFGNGTRLTVT.

This chain links TRBV25-1 with TRBJ1-1, with a weak D call TRBD1 (5 bases). From germline, CDR1 is MGHDK and CDR2 SYGVNS. V shed 1 base and J shed 11 bases, with 11 bases lying between them. The CDR3 covers 12 residues. CDR3 DNA sequence: TGTGCCAGCAGTGAATCCCAGGGATATGCTTTCTTT. Translation: CASSESQGYAFF.

This chain joins TRBV28 and TRBJ1-2; the D gene is possibly TRBD1 (6 bases). Trimming took 5 bases from V and 1 from J, leaving 14 bases between them. Per the germline V gene, CDR1 is MDHEN and CDR2 is SYDVKM. The CDR3 is 15 amino acids. The CDR3 DNA is TGTGCCAGCAGTAAGACTGTGGACAGTAACTATGGCTACACCTTC. Protein product: CASSKTVDSNYGYTF.

This clonotype has a handful of counts. This sequence joins TRBV12-3 or TRBV12-4 and TRBJ2-4; 9 positions match TRBD2. V dropped 7 bases and J dropped 8; count of bases not matched to a gene: 9. CDR3 length equals 14 residues. The CDR3 sequence: CASTLSGGRYIQYF. The DNA for the CDR3 is TGTGCCAGCACACTCAGCGGGGGGCGGTACATTCAGTACTTC.

This rearrangement joins TRBV29-1 to TRBJ1-1; TRBD1 matches 10 bases. The CDR3 loop spans 15 amino acids. J lost 3 bases, V lost 8 bases, and 12 bases had no gene match. Germline V CDR1 and CDR2: SQVTM, ANQGSEA. CDR3 protein: CSSGQGVPDDTEAFF. The CDR3 DNA follows: TGCAGCAGCGGACAGGGGGTGCCGGATGACACTGAAGCTTTCTTT.

The CDR3 reads CASSPPGGWNEQYV. For the CDR3, the DNA is TGTGCCAGCAGTCCACCCGGGGGCTGGAACGAGCAGTACGTC. The chain combines TRBV28 with TRBJ2-7; D may be TRBD1 or TRBD2 (6 bases each). The germline gives CDR1 MDHEN, CDR2 SYDVKM. With 5 bases removed from V and 5 bases from J, the gap between germline ends came to 16 bases. This CDR3 region has 14 residues.

This rearrangement joins TRBV6-5 to TRBJ2-1, with 7 bases identical to TRBD1. CDR1 and CDR2 (germline): MNHEY, SVGAGI. With 6 bases clipped from V and 2 bases from J, the junction kept 7 bases outside the gene matches. The CDR3 loop spans 15 amino acids. This CDR3 reads CASSPTGAAYNEQFF. CDR3 DNA sequence: TGTGCCAGCAGCCCAACAGGGGCGGCCTACAATGAGCAGTTCTTC.

This clonotype was detected only a few times. V and J are TRBV6-6 and TRBJ1-4; TRBD1 is a possible D gene (6 bases). With 1 base removed from V and 8 bases from J, the gap between germline ends came to 14 bases. The CDR3 loop spans 15 amino acids. Germline V gene data show CDR1 as MNHNY and CDR2 as SVGAGI (reference sequence). This CDR3 reads CASSYWQGRGEKLFF. CDR3 bases: TGTGCCAGCAGTTACTGGCAGGGGAGAGGGGAAAAACTGTTTTTT.

V and J are TRBV5-1 and TRBJ1-1; D is undetermined. Per the germline V gene, CDR1 is SGHRS and CDR2 is YFSETQ. V was shortened by 4 bases and J by 4 bases, with 8 bases between the two germline ends. The CDR3 is 12 residues long. CDR3 region: CASSLEFTEAFF. The CDR3 DNA is TGCGCCAGCAGCCTGGAGTTCACTGAAGCTTTCTTT.

The chain has TRBV7-3 and TRBJ2-3; 10 bases agree with TRBD1. This CDR3 is 15 amino acids long. The germline V gene encodes CDR1 SGHTA and CDR2 FQGTGA. Germline trimming cut 4 bases from V and 2 bases from J; bases unmatched to any gene: 3. CDR3 region: CASSSGTGDTDTQYF. For the CDR3, the DNA is TGTGCCAGCAGCTCCGGGACAGGGGACACAGATACGCAGTATTTT.

The rearrangement links TRBV2 to TRBJ1-5, with D tentatively TRBD1 (6 bases). Trimming left V 3 bases short and J 2 bases short, with 11 bases between. The CDR3 has 15 amino acids. CDR1 SNHLY and CDR2 FYNNEI come from the germline V gene. This CDR3 reads CASSDPGEGNQPQHF. Here the CDR3 DNA reads TGTGCCAGCAGTGATCCAGGGGAAGGCAATCAGCCCCAGCATTTT.

CDR3 sequence reads: CASRLQGAQGNTIYF. In DNA, the CDR3 is TGTGCCAGCAGACTGCAGGGGGCGCAGGGAAACACCATATATTTT. This rearrangement joins TRBV6-6 to TRBJ1-3; 8 bases are a match to TRBD1. Germline V CDR1 and CDR2: MNHNY, SVGAGI (reference sequence). This CDR3 is 15 amino acids long. J was trimmed by 4 bases and V by 6 bases; bases with no gene match: 8.

The gene calls are TRBV5-1 and TRBJ1-6; D is ambiguous. Germline CDR1 and CDR2: SGHRS and YFSETQ. There are 13 residues in the CDR3. V gave up 4 bases and J gave up 7 bases, with 9 bases separating them. The CDR3 coding sequence is TGCGCCAGCAGCGCCAAGAGCAATTCACCCCTCCACTTT. Translated, it gives CASSAKSNSPLHF.

V is TRBV7-9 and J is TRBJ1-1; D gene uncertain. Trimming shortened V by 2 bases and J by 11 bases, and 15 bases separated the two germline ends. Germline loops: CDR1 SEHNR, CDR2 FQNEAQ (reference sequence). This CDR3 contains 13 residues. The CDR3 nucleotides are TGTGCCAGCAGCTTAAAGGACGGTCGAGGGGCTTTCTTT. Its translation is CASSLKDGRGAFF.

The CDR3 reads CATSRDLGRGTEAFF. DNA for the CDR3: TGTGCCACCAGCAGAGATCTAGGGCGGGGCACTGAAGCTTTCTTT. V usage is TRBV15 and J usage is TRBJ1-1; D is unclear. The V and J ends lost 0 bases and 4 bases respectively, with 12 bases between them. This CDR3 is built from 15 residues. Germline V CDR1 and CDR2: LNHNV, YYDKDF (reference sequence).

The chain carries TRBV6-5 and TRBJ1-5; D is uncertain. The CDR3 has 13 residues. The V end was cut by 0 bases, the J end by 7 bases, with 7 bases between. Germline V CDR1 and CDR2: MNHEY, SVGAGI. CDR3 amino acids: CASSYSLSQPQHF. The CDR3 nucleotides are TGTGCCAGCAGTTACTCGTTGTCCCAGCCCCAGCATTTT.

The V gene is TRBV11-2, the J gene TRBJ1-6; 10 bases line up with TRBD1. Trimming cost V 0 bases and J 6 bases; bases outside gene matches: 5. Germline lookup yields CDR1 SGHAT and CDR2 FQNNGV. CDR3 length: 17 residues. For the CDR3, the DNA is TGTGCCAGCAGCTTAGATAGACAGGGGGCCTCTAATTCACCCCTCCACTTT. Its translation is CASSLDRQGASNSPLHF. Based on the CDR3 plus reference TRBV11-2 and TRBJ1-6, the full variable domain is EAGVAQSPRYKIIEKRQSVAFWCNPISGHATLYWYQQILGQGPKLLIQFQNNGVVDDSQLPKDRFSAERLKGVDSTLKIQPAKLEDSAVYLCASSLDRQGASNSPLHFGNGTRLTVT.

The rearrangement links TRBV7-2 to TRBJ2-7; D is ambiguous. Deletions cut 1 base from V and 0 bases from J, with 10 bases between. The CDR3 is 15 residues long. CDR1 and CDR2 from the germline V gene are SGHTA and FQGNSA. The CDR3 coding sequence is TGTGCCAGCAGCTTAGAGAGTGGTAGCTCCTACGAGCAGTACTTC. Translating gives CASSLESGSSYEQYF.

The chain carries TRBV12-3 or TRBV12-4 and TRBJ2-3; D might be TRBD1 or TRBD2, each matching 5 bases. CDR3 length equals 14 residues. Between the trimmed V and J ends, which lost 6 bases and 0 bases, there was a span of 10 bases. The CDR3 sequence is CASSPGASTDTQYF. CDR3 in DNA: TGTGCCAGCAGCCCCGGGGCGAGCACAGATACGCAGTATTTT.